This T cell receptor (beta chain) was recovered during a study of shared T cell receptors in the human thymus. Trimming at V came to 6 bases and at J to 1 base, leaving 7 bases not matched to a gene. There are 17 residues in the CDR3. Germline CDR1 reads ENHRY; CDR2 reads SYGVKD. Using immunoSEQ multiplex PCR, the repertoire was profiled, and TCRdb retains in-frame clones only, with some absent. The sample includes almost 550,000 clones, about 84% of them seen just once. These data are also associated with another study on human thymus T cells. This second study notes: There appeared to be biased usage of V and J genes in thymic and blood repertoires.

V usage is TRBV10-3 and J usage is TRBJ2-1, with 12 positions matching TRBD2. Specimen: thymocytes. The source of this sequence is a boy under two years old with a congenital heart defect. CDR3 in DNA: TGTGCCATCAGGGGAGCTAGCGGGAGGGATTCCTACAATGAGCAGTTCTTC. Its translation: CAIRGASGRDSYNEQFF.